One sample yielded the 17 T cell receptor beta chains listed below, sequenced in a study of blood T cell repertoires in COVID-19. Sequencing used immunoSEQ multiplex PCR; TCRdb keeps in-frame clones, though not all of them. The table has about 230,000 clones, less than 90% seen once. The sequencing sample was made of peripheral blood. The receptor source for this set is a woman in her sixties or seventies with active or convalescent COVID-19.

This clone was seen more than once but under ten times. The J gene is TRBJ1-1, the V gene TRBV9; D perhaps matches TRBD1 (6 bases). Trimming pared 0 bases from V and 1 base from J, leaving 10 bases between. Germline V gives CDR1 SGDLS, CDR2 YYNGEE. This CDR3 has 15 amino acids. The CDR3, as DNA: TGTGCCAGCAGCGTAGACCCGGACAGGAACACTGAAGCTTTCTTT. Its translation: CASSVDPDRNTEAFF. The full variable domain, completed using reference TRBV9 and TRBJ1-1, is DSGVTQTPKHLITATGQRVTLRCSPRSGDLSVYWYQQSLDQGLQFLIQYYNGEERAKGNILERFSAQQFPDLHSELNLSSLELGDSALYFCASSVDPDRNTEAFFGQGTRLTVV.

The chain joins TRBV7-9 to TRBJ2-1; D is possibly TRBD2 (5 bases). The V gene lost 5 bases and the J gene lost 9 bases, with 8 bases spanning the gap. Germline assignment: CDR1 SEHNR and CDR2 FQNEAQ (reference sequence). CDR3 length: 11 residues. CDR3 DNA sequence: TGTGCCAGCAGCCGGGGTCTTGAGCAGTTCTTC. Amino acids: CASSRGLEQFF. The whole variable domain, filled in from reference TRBV7-9 and TRBJ2-1, reads DTGVSQNPRHKITKRGQNVTFRCDPISEHNRLYWYRQTLGQGPEFLTYFQNEAQLEKSRLLSDRFSAERPKGSFSTLEIQRTEQGDSAMYLCASSRGLEQFFGPGTRLTVL.

CDR3: CASSTIPNEQFF. The CDR3 DNA is TGTGCCAGTAGTACCATCCCCAATGAGCAGTTCTTC. The chain is built from TRBV19 and TRBJ2-1; D call uncertain. V lost 4 bases to trimming and J lost 6 bases, with 7 bases between them. CDR3 length: 12 amino acids. CDR1 is LNHDA, CDR2 SQIVND, per germline (reference sequence).

The V and J genes are TRBV7-2 and TRBJ2-5; TRBD2 aligns across 8 bases. J was trimmed by 4 bases and V by 2 bases; bases with no gene match: 15. CDR3 length equals 18 residues. CDR1 is SGHTA and CDR2 is FQGNSA in the germline V gene. This CDR3 is CASSLLPGTSDSRETQYF. Here the CDR3 DNA reads TGTGCCAGCAGCTTATTGCCCGGGACTAGTGATAGTAGAGAGACCCAGTACTTC.

This chain joins TRBV11-2 and TRBJ2-2; TRBD2 matches 8 bases. With V trimmed by 5 bases and J by 4 bases, 6 bases remained unmatched. This CDR3 spans 15 amino acids. Germline CDR1 reads SGHAT; CDR2 reads FQNNGV. The CDR3 DNA is TGTGCCAGCAGCCTCGCCGGGAGGGGCACCGGGGAGCTGTTTTTT. Encoded protein: CASSLAGRGTGELFF.

The chain links TRBV19 to TRBJ2-2; maybe TRBD1 (6 bases). V lost 4 bases and J lost 1, with 13 bases in between. The germline V gene has CDR1 LNHDA and CDR2 SQIVND (reference sequence). There are 16 residues in the CDR3. The CDR3 sequence is CASSSPQGRNTGELFF. In DNA form, the CDR3 reads TGTGCCAGTAGTAGTCCCCAGGGGCGGAACACCGGGGAGCTGTTTTTT.

The chain joins TRBV6-5 to TRBJ1-2; D may be TRBD1 (5 bases). CDR3 length equals 15 residues. Trimming took off 7 bases at V and 8 bases at J, with 23 bases between the two ends. From germline, CDR1 is MNHEY and CDR2 SVGAGI. In DNA form, the CDR3 reads TGTGCCAGCACCTCTGGGTCGGGACTGGTGGAGGGCTACACCTTC. It codes for CASTSGSGLVEGYTF.

The count of this clone is one. This chain links TRBV28 with TRBJ1-3, with D unclear. This CDR3 is built from 13 residues. Deletions cut 3 bases from V and 2 bases from J, with 5 bases between. CDR1 is MDHEN and CDR2 is SYDVKM in the germline V gene. The CDR3 DNA sequence: TGTGCCAGCAGTTTGCCTACTGGAAACACCATATATTTT. Translation gives CASSLPTGNTIYF.

This clone was seen only once. The chain employs TRBV6-6 and TRBJ2-1; 10 bases are shared with TRBD2. The CDR3 totals 13 residues. Germline-derived CDR1 and CDR2 are MNHNY and SVGAGI (reference sequence). The junction had 4 bases not matched to a gene; V was cut back by 10 bases and J by 4 bases. DNA for the CDR3: TGTGCCATCACTAGCGGGATTTACAATGAGCAGTTCTTC. This gives the protein CAITSGIYNEQFF.

This CDR3 is CASGWAGTGELFF. The CDR3 nucleotides are TGTGCCAGCGGTTGGGCAGGGACCGGGGAGCTGTTTTTT. V gene TRBV2 combines with J gene TRBJ2-2, with D possibly being TRBD1 (5 bases). V gave up 8 bases and J gave up 5 bases, with 12 bases separating them. CDR3 length: 13 amino acids. Germline V lookup: CDR1 SNHLY, CDR2 FYNNEI.

The rearrangement uses TRBV2 and TRBJ2-7; a weak D match, TRBD1 (6 bases). Trimming shortened V by 2 bases and J by 2 bases, and 13 bases separated the two germline ends. CDR1 is SNHLY, CDR2 FYNNEI, per germline. This CDR3 is 15 amino acids long. The CDR3, as DNA: TGTGCCAGCAGTGAACAGGGGAGCAGCGCCTACGAGCAGTACTTC. Translated, it gives CASSEQGSSAYEQYF. The whole variable domain, filled in from reference TRBV2 and TRBJ2-7, reads EPEVTQTPSHQVTQMGQEVILRCVPISNHLYFYWYRQILGQKVEFLVSFYNNEISEKSEIFDDQFSVERPDGSNFTLKIRSTKLEDSAMYFCASSEQGSSAYEQYFGPGTRLTVT.

This clone was picked up one time. The chain combines TRBV29-1 with TRBJ2-1, with 11 bases identical to TRBD2. Unmatched junction bases numbered 8, after V lost 4 bases and J lost 3 bases. The CDR3 sequence is 16 residues long. In germline, CDR1 is SQVTM, CDR2 ANQGSEA. CDR3 DNA sequence: TGCAGCGTTGTTGTCCTAGCGGGGGGCCGCTACAATGAGCAGTTCTTC. Its translation is CSVVVLAGGRYNEQFF.

Details on this clone: The same CDR3 can be traced to other DNA sequences in this sample. The J gene is TRBJ2-7, the V gene TRBV5-1; tentative D call: TRBD1 (6 bases). This CDR3 has 12 residues. CDR1 is SGHRS, CDR2 YFSETQ, per germline. The V end lost 4 bases, the J end lost 4 bases, and 9 bases lay between the germline ends. Here the CDR3 reads CASSAQGYEQYF. The CDR3 DNA reads as TGCGCCAGCAGCGCCCAGGGGTACGAGCAGTACTTC.

The V and J genes are TRBV3-1 (or the pseudogene TRBV3-2) and TRBJ2-1, with 16 bases matching TRBD2. The CDR3 is made up of 16 amino acids. V trimming: 3 bases; J trimming: 9 bases; junction bases outside the gene matches: 5. In germline, CDR1 is LGHDT, CDR2 YNNKEL (reference sequence). This CDR3 is CASSQPGLAGGIEQFF. CDR3 nucleotides: TGTGCCAGCAGCCAGCCGGGACTAGCGGGAGGGATTGAGCAGTTCTTC.

The chain has TRBV6-6 and TRBJ2-5; TRBD2 aligns across 10 bases. The V and J ends lost 5 bases and 6 bases, in that order; junction bases with no gene match: 6. In germline, CDR1 is MNHNY, CDR2 SVGAGI (reference sequence). There are 14 residues in the CDR3. The CDR3 reads CASSITSGTQTQYF. CDR3 DNA sequence: TGTGCCAGCAGTATCACTAGCGGGACTCAGACCCAGTACTTC.

The V call is TRBV29-1, the J call TRBJ1-2, with D tentatively TRBD1 (5 bases). The germline V and J ends were trimmed by 3 bases and 5 bases, with 13 bases remaining between them. The CDR3 sequence is 13 residues long. CDR1 SQVTM and CDR2 ANQGSEA come from the germline V gene. CDR3 residues: CSVDIRGIYGYTF. CDR3 nucleotide sequence: TGCAGCGTTGATATTAGGGGAATATATGGCTACACCTTC.

The rearrangement joins TRBV10-3 to TRBJ2-7; D unclear. V was pared by 5 bases and J by 2 bases, with 10 bases between. CDR1 and CDR2 from the germline V gene are ENHRY and SYGVKD. This CDR3 comprises 13 residues. CDR3 sequence: CAISPPGAYEQYF. The CDR3, as DNA: TGTGCCATCAGTCCCCCAGGTGCCTACGAGCAGTACTTC.